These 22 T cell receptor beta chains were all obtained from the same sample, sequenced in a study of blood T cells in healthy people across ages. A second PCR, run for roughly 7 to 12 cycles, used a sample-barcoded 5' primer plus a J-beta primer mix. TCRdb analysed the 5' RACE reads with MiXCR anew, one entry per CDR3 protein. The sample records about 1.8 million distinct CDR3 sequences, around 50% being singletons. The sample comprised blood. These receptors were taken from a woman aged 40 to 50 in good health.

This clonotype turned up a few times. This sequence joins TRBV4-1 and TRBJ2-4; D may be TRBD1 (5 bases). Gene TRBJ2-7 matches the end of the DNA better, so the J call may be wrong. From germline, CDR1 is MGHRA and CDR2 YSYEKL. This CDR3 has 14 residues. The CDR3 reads CASSQAHTTGEQYF. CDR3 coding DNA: TGCGCCAGCAGCCAAGCCCATACTACAGGCGAGCAGTACTTC.

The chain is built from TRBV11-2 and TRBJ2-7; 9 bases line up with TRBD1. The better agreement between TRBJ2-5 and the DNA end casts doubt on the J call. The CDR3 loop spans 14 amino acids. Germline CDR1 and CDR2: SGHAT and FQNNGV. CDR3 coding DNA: TGTGCCAGCAGCTTAGACGGACAGGGGAAGACCCAGTACTTC. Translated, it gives CASSLDGQGKTQYF.

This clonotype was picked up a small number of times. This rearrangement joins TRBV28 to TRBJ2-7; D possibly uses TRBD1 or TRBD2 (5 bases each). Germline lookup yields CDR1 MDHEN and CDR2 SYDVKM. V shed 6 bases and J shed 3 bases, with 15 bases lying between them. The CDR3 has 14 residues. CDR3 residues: CASSQPMGDYEQYF. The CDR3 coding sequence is TGTGCCAGCAGCCAGCCTATGGGGGACTACGAGCAGTACTTC.

Written as DNA, the CDR3 is TGTGCCAGCAGTTCGACCCTAGCGGGGGATCCAGATACGCAGTATTTT. Its protein product is CASSSTLAGDPDTQYF. The chain uses TRBV28 and TRBJ2-3, with 10 positions matching TRBD2. The junction had 8 bases not matched to a gene; V was cut back by 4 bases and J by 4 bases. This CDR3 comprises 16 residues. Germline values: CDR1 MDHEN, CDR2 SYDVKM.

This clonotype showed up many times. CDR3 DNA sequence: TGTGCCACCAGCAGAGATAATGGAGATACGCAGTATTTT. Amino acids: CATSRDNGDTQYF. The genes are TRBV15 and TRBJ2-3, with D uncertain. Per germline, CDR1 LNHNV and CDR2 YYDKDF (reference sequence). V lost 0 bases and J lost 5, with 6 bases in between. CDR3 length: 13 amino acids.

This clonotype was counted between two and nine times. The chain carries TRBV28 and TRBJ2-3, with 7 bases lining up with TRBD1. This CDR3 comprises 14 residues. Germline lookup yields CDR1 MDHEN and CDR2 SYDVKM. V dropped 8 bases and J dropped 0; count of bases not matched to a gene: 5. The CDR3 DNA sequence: TGTGCCAGCCAGGGACAGACAAGCACAGATACGCAGTATTTT. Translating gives CASQGQTSTDTQYF.

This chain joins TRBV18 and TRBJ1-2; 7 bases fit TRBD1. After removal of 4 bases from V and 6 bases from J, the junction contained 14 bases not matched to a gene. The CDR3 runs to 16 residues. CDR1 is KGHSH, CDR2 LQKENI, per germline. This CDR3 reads CASSQVAGDSSNGYTF. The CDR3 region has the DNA TGTGCCAGCTCACAAGTCGCTGGGGACAGTTCAAATGGCTACACCTTC.

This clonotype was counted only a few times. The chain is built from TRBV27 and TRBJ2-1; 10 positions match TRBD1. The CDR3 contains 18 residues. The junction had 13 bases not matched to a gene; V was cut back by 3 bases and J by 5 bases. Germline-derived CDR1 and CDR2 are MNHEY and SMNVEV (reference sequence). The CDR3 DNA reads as TGTGCCAGCAGTTTCTTTCCTCCGGGACAGGGGCGCAACAATGAGCAGTTCTTC. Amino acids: CASSFFPPGQGRNNEQFF.

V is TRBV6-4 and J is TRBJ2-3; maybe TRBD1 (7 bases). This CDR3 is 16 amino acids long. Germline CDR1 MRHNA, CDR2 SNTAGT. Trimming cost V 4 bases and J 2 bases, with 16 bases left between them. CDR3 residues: CASSVLPGGLTDTQYF. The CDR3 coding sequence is TGTGCCAGCAGTGTTCTTCCAGGGGGACTCACAGATACGCAGTATTTT.

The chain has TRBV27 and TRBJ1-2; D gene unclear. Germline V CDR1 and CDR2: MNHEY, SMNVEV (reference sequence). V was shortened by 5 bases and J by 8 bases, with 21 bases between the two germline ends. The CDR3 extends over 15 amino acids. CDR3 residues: CASSDLSGPQTGYTF. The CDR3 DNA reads TGTGCCAGCAGTGACCTCTCCGGACCCCAAACAGGCTACACCTTC.

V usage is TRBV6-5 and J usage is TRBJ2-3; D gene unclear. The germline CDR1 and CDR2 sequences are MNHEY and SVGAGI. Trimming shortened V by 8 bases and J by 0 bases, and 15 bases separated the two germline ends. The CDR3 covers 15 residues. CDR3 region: CASALGFSSTDTQYF. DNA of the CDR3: TGTGCCAGCGCGTTGGGGTTCTCTAGCACAGATACGCAGTATTTT.

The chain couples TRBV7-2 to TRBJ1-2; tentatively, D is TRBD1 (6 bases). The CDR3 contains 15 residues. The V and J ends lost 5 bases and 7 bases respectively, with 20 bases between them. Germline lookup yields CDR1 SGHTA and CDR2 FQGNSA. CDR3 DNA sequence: TGTGCCAGCAGCCCCCCTAGATTGGGCAGGGGTGGCTACACCTTC. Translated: CASSPPRLGRGGYTF.

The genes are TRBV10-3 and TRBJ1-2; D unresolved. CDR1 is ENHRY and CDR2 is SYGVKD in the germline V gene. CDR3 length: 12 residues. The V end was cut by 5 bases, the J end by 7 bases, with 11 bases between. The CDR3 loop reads CAISLLGVGYTF. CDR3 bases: TGTGCCATCAGTCTGCTCGGGGTTGGCTACACCTTC.

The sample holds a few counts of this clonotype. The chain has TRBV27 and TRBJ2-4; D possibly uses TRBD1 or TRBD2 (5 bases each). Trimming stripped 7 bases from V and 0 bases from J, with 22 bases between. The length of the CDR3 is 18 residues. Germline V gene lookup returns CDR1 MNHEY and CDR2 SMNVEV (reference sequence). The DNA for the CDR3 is TGTGCCAGCATGGGGACGGCAAAAAGAGGGCTAGCCAAAAACATTCAGTACTTC. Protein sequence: CASMGTAKRGLAKNIQYF.

CDR3 coding DNA: TGTGCCACCGCAAAAGGGGGAGCGCCCTTCTACGAGCAGTACTTC. It yields the protein CATAKGGAPFYEQYF. The chain links TRBV6-2 or TRBV6-3 to TRBJ2-7, with a tentative D call TRBD1 (6 bases). CDR3 size: 15 residues. Germline V CDR1 and CDR2: MNHEY, SVGEGT. The germline V and J ends were trimmed by 10 bases and 3 bases, with 22 bases remaining between them.

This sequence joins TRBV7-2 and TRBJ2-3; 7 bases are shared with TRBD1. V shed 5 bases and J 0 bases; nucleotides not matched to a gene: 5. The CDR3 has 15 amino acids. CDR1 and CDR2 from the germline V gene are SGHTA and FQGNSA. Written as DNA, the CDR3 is TGTGCCAGCAGCAAGGGGGCAAGTAGCACAGATACGCAGTATTTT. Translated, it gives CASSKGASSTDTQYF.

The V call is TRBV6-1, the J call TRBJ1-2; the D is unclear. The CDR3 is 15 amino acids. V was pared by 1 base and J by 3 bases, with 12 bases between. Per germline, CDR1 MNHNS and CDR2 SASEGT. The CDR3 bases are TGTGCCAGCAGTGAAGAGCTAGGGCAGCACTATGGCTACACCTTC. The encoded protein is CASSEELGQHYGYTF.

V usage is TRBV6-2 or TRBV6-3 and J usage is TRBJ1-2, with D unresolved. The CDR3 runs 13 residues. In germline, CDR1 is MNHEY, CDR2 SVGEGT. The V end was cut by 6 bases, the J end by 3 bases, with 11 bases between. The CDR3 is CASRLDTYYGYTF. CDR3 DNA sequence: TGTGCCAGCAGACTAGACACCTACTATGGCTACACCTTC.

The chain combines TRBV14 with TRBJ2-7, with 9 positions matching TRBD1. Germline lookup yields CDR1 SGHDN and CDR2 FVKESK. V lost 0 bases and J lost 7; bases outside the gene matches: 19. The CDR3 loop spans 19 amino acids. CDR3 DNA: TGTGCCAGCAGCCAAGAAGACATGGGTGCGGGACAGGGTTACAATGAGCAGTACTTC. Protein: CASSQEDMGAGQGYNEQYF. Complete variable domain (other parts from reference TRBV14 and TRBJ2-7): EAGVTQFPSHSVIEKGQTVTLRCDPISGHDNLYWYRRVMGKEIKFLLHFVKESKQDESGMPNNRFLAERTGGTYSTLKVQPAELEDSGVYFCASSQEDMGAGQGYNEQYFGPGTRLTVT.

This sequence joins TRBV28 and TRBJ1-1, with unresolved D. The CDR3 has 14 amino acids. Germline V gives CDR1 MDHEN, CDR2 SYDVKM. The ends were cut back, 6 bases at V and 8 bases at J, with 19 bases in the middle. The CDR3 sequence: CASSPGREVSEAFF. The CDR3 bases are TGTGCCAGCAGCCCCGGGAGGGAGGTAAGCGAAGCTTTCTTT. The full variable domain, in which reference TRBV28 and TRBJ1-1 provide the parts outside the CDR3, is DVKVTQSSRYLVKRTGEKVFLECVQDMDHENMFWYRQDPGLGLRLIYFSYDVKMKEKGDIPEGYSVSREKKERFSLILESASTNQTSMYLCASSPGREVSEAFFGQGTRLTVV.

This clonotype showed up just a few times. CDR3 amino acids: CASPGLRAPDTQYF. The CDR3 region has the DNA TGTGCCAGCCCCGGTCTACGCGCCCCAGATACGCAGTATTTT. The chain recombines TRBV6-1 with TRBJ2-3, with no clear D. Per the germline V gene, CDR1 is MNHNS and CDR2 is SASEGT. Trimming took 8 bases from V and 4 from J, leaving 16 bases between them. The CDR3 runs 14 residues.

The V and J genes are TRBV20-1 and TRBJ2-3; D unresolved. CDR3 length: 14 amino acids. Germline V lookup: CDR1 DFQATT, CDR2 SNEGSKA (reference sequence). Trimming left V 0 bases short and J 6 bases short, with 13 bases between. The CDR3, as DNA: TGCAGTGCTAGAGATCTCCGGTCCGGGGATACGCAGTATTTT. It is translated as CSARDLRSGDTQYF.